This TCR beta chain was found in a study of T cells in Graves' hyperthyroidism and ophthalmopathy. This clonotype was found many times. Clinical symptoms, serum thyroxine and TRAb, thyroid ultrasound and orbital computed tomography together formed the diagnostic basis. Germline lookup yields CDR1 MNHNS and CDR2 SASEGT. V was pared by 7 bases and J by 4 bases, with 9 bases of the junction left unmatched. This CDR3 comprises 14 residues. RNA transcripts served as the template for amplifying TCR beta CDR3 regions. First-round RT-PCR targeting the TCR CDR3 was performed with the HTBI primer set. MiXCR, run by TCRdb on the multiplex PCR reads, gives a single entry per CDR3 protein. The table shows roughly 380,000 distinct CDR3 sequences, with about 13% occurring only once.

The TCR was taken from a man aged 30 to 39 with Graves' hyperthyroidism that later progressed to Graves' ophthalmopathy. Sample: blood. V usage is TRBV6-1 and J usage is TRBJ1-2; 7 nucleotides line up with TRBD1. The CDR3 DNA reads TGTGCCAGCACCCCGGGACAGATTCCCTATGGCTACACCTTC. Residues: CASTPGQIPYGYTF.